Listed here are 29 T cell receptor beta chains from one sample, sequenced in a study of cytomegalovirus exposure and HLA in healthy donors. With 60 Vbeta and 13 Jbeta primers, the PCR was carried out. Using immunoSEQ multiplex PCR, the repertoire was profiled, and TCRdb retains in-frame clones only, with some absent. The table lists about 140,000 clones, 61% of them singletons, with around 1.9% in the top ten. Specimen: PBMCs. These receptors all stem from a male donor in good health and CMV-seronegative.

The genes are TRBV15 and TRBJ2-5; D not certain. The germline V and J ends were trimmed by 0 bases and 4 bases, with 3 bases remaining between them. CDR1 LNHNV and CDR2 YYDKDF come from the germline V gene (reference sequence). The CDR3 spans 12 residues. The CDR3 protein is CATSRDRETQYF. The DNA for the CDR3 is TGTGCCACCAGCAGAGATCGAGAGACCCAGTACTTC.

The V call is TRBV5-4, the J call TRBJ1-6, with D unclear. Trimming cost V 4 bases and J 10 bases, with 15 bases left between them. Germline CDR1 SGHNT, CDR2 YYREEE (reference sequence). This CDR3 contains 14 residues. The CDR3 region is CASSRGQDRSPLHF. The CDR3 DNA is TGTGCCAGCAGCCGAGGGCAAGATAGGTCACCCCTCCACTTT.

V and J are TRBV5-1 and TRBJ2-5; D is unclear. The CDR3 is 15 amino acids. Trimming removed 0 bases from V and 1 base from J, with 10 bases in between. CDR1 and CDR2 (germline): SGHRS, YFSETQ. The DNA for the CDR3 is TGCGCCAGCAGCTTGGTGGGCAGTCCCCAAGAGACCCAGTACTTC. Translation: CASSLVGSPQETQYF.

This rearrangement joins TRBV11-3 to TRBJ1-1, with 8 bases matching TRBD1. Germline trimming cut 5 bases from V and 6 bases from J; bases unmatched to any gene: 5. The germline CDR1 and CDR2 sequences are SGHNT and YENEEA. CDR3 size: 13 residues. In DNA form, the CDR3 reads TGTGCCAGCAGCCCCTCGGACAGGGCTGAAGCTTTCTTT. Translating gives CASSPSDRAEAFF.

This clone was seen more than once but under ten times. This chain's CDR3 is CASSLASGGADTQYF. In DNA form, the CDR3 reads TGTGCCAGCAGCTTAGCTAGCGGGGGGGCAGATACGCAGTATTTT. The chain employs TRBV7-3 and TRBJ2-3, with TRBD2 matching 12 bases. Germline V CDR1 and CDR2: SGHTA, FQGTGA. V shed 2 bases, J shed 4 bases, and the junction held 1 base outside the gene matches. The CDR3 runs to 15 residues. Supplemented by reference TRBV7-3 and TRBJ2-3, the full variable domain reads GAGVSQTPSNKVTEKGKYVELRCDPISGHTALYWYRQSLGQGPEFLIYFQGTGAADDSGLPNDRFFAVRPEGSVSTLKIQRTERGDSAVYLCASSLASGGADTQYFGPGTRLTVL.

There are a few counts of this clone. V is TRBV7-2 and J is TRBJ1-6, with 8 bases fitting TRBD1. CDR1 and CDR2 from the germline V gene are SGHTA and FQGNSA. Trimming at V came to 5 bases and at J to 7 bases, leaving 7 bases not matched to a gene. The CDR3 is 15 residues long. The CDR3 spells CASSPDRVTNSPLHF. The CDR3 DNA is TGTGCCAGCAGCCCGGACAGGGTAACAAATTCACCCCTCCACTTT.

J is TRBJ2-2 and V is TRBV9; the D gene is possibly TRBD1 (5 bases). Germline V lookup: CDR1 SGDLS, CDR2 YYNGEE. This CDR3 is 15 amino acids long. V lost 1 base, J lost 0 bases, and 7 bases lay in between. The CDR3 coding sequence is TGTGCCAGCAGCGTAACAGGATCGAACACCGGGGAGCTGTTTTTT. Amino acids: CASSVTGSNTGELFF.

V and J are TRBV7-2 and TRBJ2-7; maybe TRBD1 (6 bases). This CDR3 is built from 15 residues. Germline lookup yields CDR1 SGHTA and CDR2 FQGNSA. The V and J ends lost 1 base and 7 bases respectively, with 17 bases between them. The CDR3 loop is CASSLVTGPTGEQYF. CDR3 bases: TGTGCCAGCAGCTTAGTCACAGGGCCAACGGGGGAGCAGTACTTC.

This rearrangement joins TRBV5-8 to TRBJ2-3, with D maybe TRBD2 (5 bases). This CDR3 contains 15 residues. Per germline, CDR1 SGHTS and CDR2 YDEGEE. Trimming stripped 3 bases from V and 2 bases from J, with 13 bases between. The chain's CDR3 is CASSSRGRNTDTQYF. CDR3 coding DNA: TGTGCCAGCAGCTCCCGAGGGAGAAACACAGATACGCAGTATTTT. Filled out from reference TRBV5-8 and TRBJ2-3, the complete variable domain reads EAGVTQSPTHLIKTRGQQATLRCSPISGHTSVYWYQQALGLGLQFLLWYDEGEERNRGNFPPRFSGRQFPNYSSELNVNALELEDSALYLCASSSRGRNTDTQYFGPGTRLTVL.

V usage is TRBV5-6 and J usage is TRBJ2-3, with 7 bases identical to TRBD2. The CDR3 runs to 18 residues. Per germline, CDR1 SGHDT and CDR2 YYEEEE. V shed 4 bases and J 0 bases; nucleotides not matched to a gene: 14. CDR3: CASSPYPWTRSSTDTQYF. The CDR3 nucleotides are TGTGCCAGCAGCCCCTACCCCTGGACTAGATCTAGCACAGATACGCAGTATTTT.

The J gene is TRBJ1-5, the V gene TRBV7-9, with a tentative D call TRBD1 (6 bases). Germline CDR1 and CDR2: SEHNR and FQNEAQ (reference sequence). With 4 bases removed from V and 3 bases from J, the gap between germline ends came to 22 bases. This CDR3 contains 18 residues. The CDR3 sequence: CASSYGTPGGRHNQPQHF. In DNA, the CDR3 is TGTGCCAGCAGCTACGGAACCCCGGGGGGCAGACACAATCAGCCCCAGCATTTT.

The chain uses TRBV5-4 and TRBJ1-2; D call uncertain. Germline CDR1 SGHNT, CDR2 YYREEE (reference sequence). CDR3 length: 14 amino acids. Trimming took 0 bases from V and 8 from J, leaving 14 bases between them. The CDR3 coding sequence is TGTGCCAGCAGCTTGGTGGGCGTTGAAAGAGGCTACACCTTC. Amino acids: CASSLVGVERGYTF.

The genes are TRBV19 and TRBJ1-5; unclear D gene. Germline V lookup: CDR1 LNHDA, CDR2 SQIVND (reference sequence). This CDR3 is built from 16 residues. Trimming left V 3 bases short and J 6 bases short, with 18 bases between. This chain's CDR3 is CASSILGEGLGQPQHF. CDR3 nucleotide sequence: TGTGCCAGTAGTATTCTAGGTGAGGGATTGGGTCAGCCCCAGCATTTT.

There are a few counts of this clone. In the same sample, other DNA sequences code for this CDR3. The chain is built from TRBV27 and TRBJ2-7; possibly TRBD1 for D (5 bases). Trimming pared 0 bases from V and 3 bases from J, leaving 6 bases between. The CDR3 is made up of 13 amino acids. Germline CDR1 MNHEY, CDR2 SMNVEV (reference sequence). CDR3: CASSLSDSYEQYF. The CDR3 DNA is TGTGCCAGCAGTTTATCTGACAGCTACGAGCAGTACTTC.

The chain links TRBV5-3 to TRBJ2-3; D perhaps matches TRBD2 (6 bases). TRBV5-3 is assigned to the ORF class and has an uncertain function. V lost 0 bases, J lost 5 bases, and 10 bases lay in between. The CDR3 extends over 14 amino acids. The CDR3 bases are TGTGCCAGAAGCTTGGGCGGGGAAGAAGATACGCAGTATTTT. Its translation is CARSLGGEEDTQYF.

The chain carries TRBV28 and TRBJ2-2, with 7 bases matching TRBD2. The V gene's germline CDR1 is MDHEN and CDR2 SYDVKM. The CDR3 has 14 residues. J gave up 1 base and V 4 bases, and 0 bases lay outside the gene matches. CDR3 region: CASSSGGNTGELFF. CDR3 bases: TGTGCCAGCAGTTCGGGAGGGAACACCGGGGAGCTGTTTTTT.

The chain employs TRBV27 and TRBJ1-2, with TRBD1 as a possible D gene (6 bases). V lost 3 bases and J 4 bases, leaving 12 bases between the germline ends. The CDR3 is made up of 14 amino acids. The germline gives CDR1 MNHEY, CDR2 SMNVEV (reference sequence). CDR3 sequence (DNA): TGTGCCAGCAGTTTGTCAGGGGCGGTCTATGGCTACACCTTC. Amino acids: CASSLSGAVYGYTF.

The J gene is TRBJ2-7, the V gene TRBV27; 10 positions agree with TRBD1. V dropped 6 bases and J dropped 3; count of bases not matched to a gene: 2. CDR1 is MNHEY and CDR2 is SMNVEV in the germline V gene (reference sequence). This CDR3 is built from 13 residues. The CDR3 reads CASRWDRGYEQYF. CDR3 in DNA: TGTGCCAGCAGATGGGACAGGGGCTACGAGCAGTACTTC.

The chain employs TRBV5-4 and TRBJ2-1; TRBD1 matches at 10 bases. The junction had 9 bases not matched to a gene; V was cut back by 4 bases and J by 8 bases. CDR1 and CDR2 from the germline V gene are SGHNT and YYREEE (reference sequence). The CDR3 is 15 residues long. Written as DNA, the CDR3 is TGTGCCAGCAGCCAAGGACAGGGGGTTGTCCATGAGCAGTTCTTC. This sequence encodes CASSQGQGVVHEQFF.

This chain joins TRBV27 and TRBJ1-1, with a weak D call TRBD1 (6 bases). The CDR3 contains 17 residues. Trimming pared 1 base from V and 0 bases from J, leaving 15 bases between. Germline V CDR1 and CDR2: MNHEY, SMNVEV (reference sequence). The CDR3 nucleotides read TGTGCCAGCAGTTTATTGGGCCCGACAGGTTTGAACACTGAAGCTTTCTTT. Translation gives CASSLLGPTGLNTEAFF.

This clone showed up just a few times. The chain combines TRBV9 with TRBJ2-1; TRBD1 aligns across 11 bases. Germline CDR1 and CDR2: SGDLS and YYNGEE. The junction had 6 bases not matched to a gene; V was cut back by 1 base and J by 9 bases. This CDR3 spans 15 amino acids. The CDR3 sequence is CASSVMDRGLGEQFF. The CDR3 nucleotides are TGTGCCAGCAGCGTAATGGACAGGGGGCTTGGTGAGCAGTTCTTC.

The chain employs TRBV14 and TRBJ1-3, with TRBD1 matching over 7 bases. CDR1 SGHDN and CDR2 FVKESK come from the germline V gene. This CDR3 contains 14 residues. The V gene end was trimmed by 1 base and the J gene end by 3 bases; junction bases not matched to a gene: 0. This CDR3 is CASSQGDSGNTIYF. CDR3 sequence (DNA): TGTGCCAGCAGCCAAGGGGACAGTGGAAACACCATATATTTT. The full variable domain, completed using reference TRBV14 and TRBJ1-3, is EAGVTQFPSHSVIEKGQTVTLRCDPISGHDNLYWYRRVMGKEIKFLLHFVKESKQDESGMPNNRFLAERTGGTYSTLKVQPAELEDSGVYFCASSQGDSGNTIYFGEGSWLTVV.

The CDR3 region is CATIDSFLNIQYF. CDR3 bases: TGTGCCACCATTGACAGTTTCTTAAACATTCAGTACTTC. This chain uses TRBV28 with TRBJ2-4; possibly TRBD1 for D (5 bases). This CDR3 comprises 13 residues. Germline assignment: CDR1 MDHEN and CDR2 SYDVKM. Trimming shortened V by 10 bases and J by 6 bases, and 16 bases separated the two germline ends.

V and J are TRBV10-3 and TRBJ1-6; 8 nucleotides agree with TRBD1. Germline V gene data show CDR1 as ENHRY and CDR2 as SYGVKD. V was clipped by 6 bases and J by 9 bases; unmatched bases: 7. This CDR3 has 14 amino acids. This CDR3 reads CAIRETGETSPLHF. CDR3 in DNA: TGTGCCATCAGGGAGACAGGGGAGACTTCACCCCTCCACTTT.

The V and J genes are TRBV19 and TRBJ1-5; a weak D match, TRBD1 (5 bases). The CDR3 is 13 amino acids. From germline, CDR1 is LNHDA and CDR2 SQIVND (reference sequence). Trimming took off 5 bases at V and 3 bases at J, with 8 bases between the two ends. CDR3 sequence reads: CASSGANNQPQHF. CDR3 sequence (DNA): TGTGCCAGTAGTGGGGCAAACAATCAGCCCCAGCATTTT.

This clone turned up a few times. This sequence joins TRBV28 and TRBJ2-5, with 7 bases aligning to TRBD1. The CDR3 consists of 15 residues. J lost 5 bases, V lost 1 base, and 7 bases had no gene match. Germline loops: CDR1 MDHEN, CDR2 SYDVKM. DNA for the CDR3: TGTGCCAGCAGTTTATATCGGACAGGAGGTGAGACCCAGTACTTC. Protein sequence: CASSLYRTGGETQYF.

This clone was observed a handful of times. CDR3 sequence reads: CASSQRGSKNIQYF. The CDR3 DNA sequence: TGTGCCAGCAGCCAACGAGGGTCCAAAAACATTCAGTACTTC. J is TRBJ2-4 and V is TRBV14; a weak D match, TRBD2 (5 bases). Germline V gives CDR1 SGHDN, CDR2 FVKESK. There are 14 residues in the CDR3. V was cut by 2 bases and J by 2 bases, with 7 bases left in between.

The V and J genes are TRBV5-1 and TRBJ2-2; D perhaps matches TRBD1 (6 bases). Germline CDR1 is SGHRS and CDR2 is YFSETQ. This CDR3 region has 17 residues. Deletions cut 1 base from V and 5 bases from J, with 18 bases between. This chain's CDR3 is CASSLQPTGPGTGELFF. CDR3 nucleotides: TGCGCCAGCAGCTTGCAGCCCACAGGGCCGGGGACCGGGGAGCTGTTTTTT. Full variable domain (outside the CDR3, taken from reference TRBV5-1 and TRBJ2-2): KAGVTQTPRYLIKTRGQQVTLSCSPISGHRSVSWYQQTPGQGLQFLFEYFSETQRNKGNFPGRFSGRQFSNSRSEMNVSTLELGDSALYLCASSLQPTGPGTGELFFGEGSRLTVL.

The CDR3 spells CATSRAGSYNEQFF. The CDR3 coding sequence is TGTGCCACCAGCAGAGCGGGGTCCTACAATGAGCAGTTCTTC. The chain employs TRBV15 and TRBJ2-1, with D perhaps matching TRBD2 (5 bases). The CDR3 has 14 amino acids. Between the trimmed V and J ends, which lost 1 base and 1 base, there was a span of 5 bases. Looked up from germline, CDR1 is LNHNV and CDR2 is YYDKDF (reference sequence).